Listed below are T cell receptor beta chains from one sample, sequenced in a study of T-cell reconstitution after alpha-beta-depleted transplantation in children. MiXCR, applied by TCRdb to the PCR reads, yields one record per CDR3 protein. The repertoire consists of around 600,000 distinct CDR3 sequences, with around 16% occurring once and the leading ten covering 0.9% to 1.2%. This sample comprised PBMCs from the stem cell graft donor, obtained from the stem cell graft. All receptors come from a human donor who donated a stem cell graft to a child with acute myeloid leukemia. CDR3s include the opening cysteine and the closing phenylalanine or tryptophan. The order of the fields is J gene, clone size, V gene, D gene, CDR3 DNA, CDR3 protein. A D gene is named only where the DNA matches it firmly. Clone size, where shown, is once, few, many, or a class for clones that have expanded.

J: TRBJ1-2; size: many; V: TRBV12-3/TRBV12-4; D: NA; DNA: TGTGCCAGCAGTTTAGCGCTCAGGACTGTATATGGCTACACCTTC; CDR3: CASSLALRTVYGYTF
J: TRBJ1-1; size: many; V: TRBV12-3/TRBV12-4; D: NA; DNA: TGTGCCAGCAGTTCTAGCATGGTTCGGGGCGGTGAAGCTTTCTTT; CDR3: CASSSSMVRGGEAFF
J: TRBJ2-2; size: many; V: TRBV7-2; D: NA; DNA: TGTGCCAGCACCCTTTTTGGGGGAGGGAACACCGGGGAGCTGTTTTTT; CDR3: CASTLFGGGNTGELFF
J: TRBJ2-5; size: many; V: TRBV5-6; D: NA; DNA: TGTGCCAGCAGCTTGGAAAGGAGAGAGGAGACCCAGTACTTC; CDR3: CASSLERREETQYF
J: TRBJ2-5; size: many; V: TRBV29-1; D: NA; DNA: TGCAGCACCATCTTAGGGGAGACCCAGTACTTC; CDR3: CSTILGETQYF
J: TRBJ2-1; size: few; V: TRBV7-9; D: NA; DNA: TGTGCCAGCAGGGGAGATGACGACAATGAGCAGTTCTTC; CDR3: CASRGDDDNEQFF
J: TRBJ2-2; size: NA; V: TRBV20-1; D: NA; DNA: TGCAGTGCTAGGGGAATTTCCACCGGGGAGCTGTTTTTT; CDR3: CSARGISTGELFF
J: TRBJ1-4; size: NA; V: TRBV5-1; D: NA; DNA: TGCGCCAGCAGCGGAGACTCCCCGAGCGAAAAACTGTTTTTT; CDR3: CASSGDSPSEKLFF
J: TRBJ2-1; size: few; V: TRBV20-1; D: NA; DNA: TGCAGTGCTAGCCTACGGGGGAGCTCCTACAATGAGCAGTTCTTC; CDR3: CSASLRGSSYNEQFF
J: TRBJ2-5; size: NA; V: TRBV10-3; D: NA; DNA: TGTGCCATCAGTTTCACAGGGAAAGAGACCCAGTACTTC; CDR3: CAISFTGKETQYF
J: TRBJ2-3; size: many; V: TRBV29-1; D: TRBD1; DNA: TGCAGCGTAGAACGGGACAGGGGGCGAACAGATACGCAGTATTTT; CDR3: CSVERDRGRTDTQYF
J: TRBJ2-2; size: many; V: TRBV20-1; D: TRBD1; DNA: TGCAGTGCTAGAGCCAGGGGGTTTGCGAACACCGGGGAGCTGTTTTTT; CDR3: CSARARGFANTGELFF
J: TRBJ2-1; size: many; V: TRBV12-3/TRBV12-4; D: NA; DNA: TGTGCCAGCACCCCGTTTGACAACAAGGCGTACAATGAGCAGTTCTTC; CDR3: CASTPFDNKAYNEQFF
J: TRBJ2-2; size: few; V: TRBV20-1; D: NA; DNA: TGCAGTGCTAGAGCTACAGTCGGATCCGGGGAGCTGTTTTTT; CDR3: CSARATVGSGELFF
J: TRBJ1-2; size: many; V: TRBV20-1; D: NA; DNA: TGCAGTGCTAGAGGGTCTACAATTCCGAAAGCTAACTATGGCTACACCTTC; CDR3: CSARGSTIPKANYGYTF
J: TRBJ1-1; size: many; V: TRBV7-6; D: NA; DNA: TGTGCCAGCAGCTTAGACAGGGCAAACACTGAAGCTTTCTTT; CDR3: CASSLDRANTEAFF
J: TRBJ1-1; size: NA; V: TRBV29-1; D: NA; DNA: TGCAGCGTTATAGGCAGGGGACCCAACACTGAAGCTTTCTTT; CDR3: CSVIGRGPNTEAFF
J: TRBJ2-1; size: few; V: TRBV11-1; D: NA; DNA: TGTGCCAGCAGCTTAATAGGGAAGTTCTACAATGAGCAGTTCTTC; CDR3: CASSLIGKFYNEQFF
J: TRBJ2-2; size: many; V: TRBV4-2; D: NA; DNA: TGTGCCAGCAGCCACGTGATTCTTAACACCGGGGAGCTGTTTTTT; CDR3: CASSHVILNTGELFF
J: TRBJ1-5; size: once; V: TRBV5-1; D: NA; DNA: TGCGCCAGCAGCCCCGGAGCCACACAAGAGCCCCAGCATTTT; CDR3: CASSPGATQEPQHF
J: TRBJ1-2; size: NA; V: TRBV9; D: NA; DNA: TGTGCCAGCAGCGTAGATAGTTTCATCGGTCGTTATGGCTACACCTTC; CDR3: CASSVDSFIGRYGYTF
J: TRBJ1-1; size: many; V: TRBV15; D: NA; DNA: TGTGCCACCAGCAGATCCCGGGCCCTCGGAATGAACACTGAAGCTTTCTTT; CDR3: CATSRSRALGMNTEAFF
J: TRBJ2-2; size: few; V: TRBV7-9; D: NA; DNA: TGTGCCAGCAGCTTATCCGCGGGACAAGCGTTTTTT; CDR3: CASSLSAGQAFF
J: TRBJ2-6; size: many; V: TRBV25-1; D: NA; DNA: TGTGCCAGCAGTGAATTTTCTGGGGCCAACGTCCTGACTTTC; CDR3: CASSEFSGANVLTF
J: TRBJ1-3; size: few; V: TRBV29-1; D: NA; DNA: TGCAGCGTTGACCCGCCTTTCCCCTCTGGAAACACCATATATTTT; CDR3: CSVDPPFPSGNTIYF
J: TRBJ1-4; size: many; V: TRBV4-3; D: NA; DNA: TGCGCCAGCAGCCAGGTGACAGTAGGACCAGAAAAACTGTTTTTT; CDR3: CASSQVTVGPEKLFF
J: TRBJ1-6; size: many; V: TRBV20-1; D: TRBD1; DNA: TGCAGTGCTAGCTACGGGACAGGGATTACACCCCTCCACTTT; CDR3: CSASYGTGITPLHF
J: TRBJ2-3; size: few; V: TRBV6-2/TRBV6-3; D: TRBD2; DNA: TGTGCCAGCAGTCTCCGGGACTACCAATGGGATACGCAGTATTTT; CDR3: CASSLRDYQWDTQYF
J: TRBJ2-6; size: many; V: TRBV5-1; D: NA; DNA: TGCGCCAGCAGCGCCTCAGGGGCTGGGGCCAACGTCCTGACTTTC; CDR3: CASSASGAGANVLTF